Presented here are 22 T cell receptor beta chains from one specimen sequenced in a study of control samples from healthy donors and cancer patients. Sequencing used immunoSEQ multiplex PCR; TCRdb keeps in-frame clones, though not all of them. Of about 220,000 clones in the sample, just under 95% are singletons; the top ten hold approximately 1.5%. The sample consisted of blood. The receptors derive from a man aged 50 to 60 in good health.

The chain carries TRBV3-1 (or the pseudogene TRBV3-2) and TRBJ2-1; 8 positions agree with TRBD2. Germline V CDR1 and CDR2: LGHDT, YNNKEL (reference sequence). Losses at the gene ends were 2 bases for V and 7 bases for J; bases not matched to a gene: 10. The CDR3 contains 16 residues. The CDR3 here is CASSQTRTSHPNEQFF. The DNA for the CDR3 is TGTGCCAGCAGCCAAACCCGGACTAGCCACCCAAATGAGCAGTTCTTC.

The chain is built from TRBV28 and TRBJ2-1, with 10 bases that match TRBD2. Germline V gene lookup returns CDR1 MDHEN and CDR2 SYDVKM. Trimming took 6 bases from V and 10 from J; bases not matched to a gene: 12. The CDR3 has 15 residues. The chain's CDR3 is CASSRLAGGRGEQFF. CDR3 coding DNA: TGTGCCAGCAGCAGATTAGCGGGGGGTAGAGGGGAGCAGTTCTTC.

The chain uses TRBV4-1 and TRBJ1-5, with D unresolved. V shed 4 bases and J shed 5 bases, with 9 bases lying between them. In germline, CDR1 is MGHRA, CDR2 YSYEKL. The CDR3 runs to 13 residues. The CDR3 DNA is TGCGCCAGCAGCCCCCTTTCCCATCAGCCCCAGCATTTT. Translation: CASSPLSHQPQHF.

Only one count was recorded for this clone. V is TRBV4-2 and J is TRBJ1-2; D may be TRBD1 (5 bases). Germline CDR1 reads LGHNA; CDR2 reads YNFKEQ. CDR3 length: 12 amino acids. Trimming left V 5 bases short and J 3 bases short, with 7 bases between. Here the CDR3 reads CASSGAYYGYTF. CDR3 nucleotide sequence: TGTGCCAGCAGCGGGGCTTACTATGGCTACACCTTC.

This clone was seen a single time. CDR3 region: CAWSVLGISTDTQYF. The CDR3 coding sequence is TGTGCCTGGAGTGTCCTAGGGATAAGCACAGATACGCAGTATTTT. The chain links TRBV30 to TRBJ2-3; D uncertain. The V end lost 0 bases, the J end lost 0 bases, and 10 bases lay between the germline ends. The germline gives CDR1 GTSNPN, CDR2 SVGIG (reference sequence). CDR3 length equals 15 residues.

The rearrangement uses TRBV6-5 and TRBJ1-5; D remains ambiguous. Germline V gene sequence: CDR1 MNHEY, CDR2 SVGAGI. V was cut by 7 bases and J by 5 bases, with 12 bases left in between. The length of the CDR3 is 13 residues. CDR3 loop: CASTQRDDQPQHF. Here the CDR3 DNA reads TGTGCCAGCACCCAGCGAGACGATCAGCCCCAGCATTTT.

CDR3 protein: CASSSEVRANWFEQYF. In DNA form, the CDR3 reads TGTGCCAGCAGCTCCGAAGTTCGGGCCAACTGGTTCGAGCAGTACTTC. The rearrangement links TRBV7-8 to TRBJ2-7; D unclear. This CDR3 comprises 16 residues. Germline V gene lookup returns CDR1 SGHVS and CDR2 FQNEAQ. V was pared by 4 bases and J by 6 bases, with 22 bases between.

The V gene is TRBV3-1 (or the pseudogene TRBV3-2), the J gene TRBJ1-2, with unresolved D. Germline V CDR1 and CDR2: LGHDT, YNNKEL (reference sequence). The CDR3 consists of 13 residues. V shed 2 bases and J shed 4 bases, with 8 bases lying between them. CDR3 nucleotide sequence: TGTGCCAGCAGCCAATTGGAGGGCTATGGCTACACCTTC. Translation: CASSQLEGYGYTF.

The genes are TRBV6-5 and TRBJ2-7; TRBD1 matches 9 bases. Germline V gene data show CDR1 as MNHEY and CDR2 as SVGAGI. There are 14 residues in the CDR3. Trimming cost V 2 bases and J 4 bases; bases outside gene matches: 3. CDR3 protein: CASSYPGQGYEQYF. CDR3 DNA: TGTGCCAGCAGTTACCCGGGACAGGGATACGAGCAGTACTTC.

The rearrangement joins TRBV10-3 to TRBJ1-2; D is unresolved. The CDR3 is 14 residues long. V lost 6 bases, J lost 8 bases, and 19 bases lay in between. CDR1 and CDR2 (germline): ENHRY, SYGVKD. The DNA for the CDR3 is TGTGCCATCAGGCCCCTCGGTCAAAGGGCCGGCTACACCTTC. It encodes CAIRPLGQRAGYTF.

V is TRBV7-2 and J is TRBJ2-1; tentative D call: TRBD1 (5 bases). V was pared by 5 bases and J by 2 bases, with 7 bases between. Looked up from germline, CDR1 is SGHTA and CDR2 is FQGNSA. This CDR3 has 13 residues. The DNA of the CDR3 is TGTGCCAGCAGCATGACAGCCTACAATGAGCAGTTCTTC. This gives the protein CASSMTAYNEQFF. The whole variable domain, filled in from reference TRBV7-2 and TRBJ2-1, reads GAGVSQSPSNKVTEKGKDVELRCDPISGHTALYWYRQSLGQGLEFLIYFQGNSAPDKSGLPSDRFSAERTGGSVSTLTIQRTQQEDSAVYLCASSMTAYNEQFFGPGTRLTVL.

Only one count was recorded for this clone. The rearrangement links TRBV7-2 to TRBJ2-3; D call uncertain. The CDR3 spans 15 residues. V was trimmed by 5 bases and J by 2 bases, leaving 14 bases between them. Looked up from germline, CDR1 is SGHTA and CDR2 is FQGNSA. The CDR3 DNA reads TGTGCCAGCAGCGCCGGATCTGGGTACACAGATACGCAGTATTTT. It codes for CASSAGSGYTDTQYF.

This chain joins TRBV30 and TRBJ2-3, with 7 bases fitting TRBD2. Per the germline V gene, CDR1 is GTSNPN and CDR2 is SVGIG (reference sequence). V shed 1 base, J shed 4 bases, and the junction held 8 bases outside the gene matches. CDR3 length: 15 residues. The CDR3, as DNA: TGTGCCTGGAGTGAACCGGGGGGTCGAGCAGATACGCAGTATTTT. Translation gives CAWSEPGGRADTQYF. Together with reference TRBV30 and TRBJ2-3, the CDR3 gives the full variable domain: SQTIHQWPATLVQPVGSPLSLECTVEGTSNPNLYWYRQAAGRGLQLLFYSVGIGQISSEVPQNLSASRPQDRQFILSSKKLLLSDSGFYLCAWSEPGGRADTQYFGPGTRLTVL.

V gene TRBV7-9 combines with J gene TRBJ1-4; TRBD1 agrees at 8 bases. Germline V lookup: CDR1 SEHNR, CDR2 FQNEAQ (reference sequence). The CDR3 loop spans 17 amino acids. J lost 0 bases, V lost 5 bases, and 8 bases had no gene match. CDR3 nucleotide sequence: TGTGCCAGCAGCCCGGCCACAGGGGGTCCAACTAATGAAAAACTGTTTTTT. Amino acids: CASSPATGGPTNEKLFF.

This chain connects TRBV4-3 to TRBJ2-2; no reliable D call. The germline V gene encodes CDR1 LGHNA and CDR2 YSLEER. The V end lost 2 bases, the J end lost 3 bases, and 19 bases lay between the germline ends. The CDR3 consists of 18 residues. The CDR3 nucleotides read TGCGCCAGCAGCCAACTACCCGCTCCGGGCGGTTACACCGGGGAGCTGTTTTTT. This encodes CASSQLPAPGGYTGELFF.

This chain uses TRBV9 with TRBJ2-3, with 9 positions matching TRBD1. V was pared by 4 bases and J by 6 bases, with 6 bases of the junction left unmatched. CDR1 is SGDLS, CDR2 YYNGEE, per germline. The CDR3 loop spans 14 amino acids. The CDR3 sequence is CASSSTGGSDTQYF. Written as DNA, the CDR3 is TGTGCCAGCAGCTCGACAGGGGGGAGCGATACGCAGTATTTT.

This chain joins TRBV18 and TRBJ2-3, with 8 bases matching TRBD1. The CDR3 runs to 15 residues. Trimming cost V 5 bases and J 4 bases; bases outside gene matches: 8. Germline CDR1 KGHSH, CDR2 LQKENI. The CDR3 spells CASSFSDRGSDTQYF. CDR3 nucleotides: TGTGCCAGCTCATTCTCAGACAGGGGATCAGATACGCAGTATTTT.

This clone was seen just once. This chain joins TRBV24-1 and TRBJ2-1; 8 bases are a match to TRBD2. There are 17 residues in the CDR3. The germline gives CDR1 KGHDR, CDR2 SFDVKD. V was pared by 4 bases and J by 9 bases, with 16 bases of the junction left unmatched. The CDR3 coding sequence is TGTGCCACCAGTGACCAACCTCGGTCGGGGGGGCCAAGTGAGCAGTTCTTC. It is translated as CATSDQPRSGGPSEQFF.

The chain couples TRBV2 to TRBJ2-2; tentative D call: TRBD2 (5 bases). V dropped 8 bases and J dropped 4 bases, with 17 bases sitting between them. Germline-derived CDR1 and CDR2 are SNHLY and FYNNEI. The length of the CDR3 is 15 residues. The CDR3 sequence is CASLGVTRGTGELFF. CDR3 in DNA: TGTGCCAGCCTCGGGGTCACACGGGGCACCGGGGAGCTGTTTTTT.

The chain couples TRBV24-1 to TRBJ1-5; 12 bases are shared with TRBD1. V trimming: 7 bases; J trimming: 6 bases; junction bases outside the gene matches: 6. CDR3 length equals 15 residues. Germline CDR1 KGHDR, CDR2 SFDVKD. CDR3 nucleotide sequence: TGTGCCACCAGCCCGCCGGGACAGGGGGCTCAGCCCCAGCATTTT. Encoded protein: CATSPPGQGAQPQHF.

The V and J genes are TRBV20-1 and TRBJ2-3; 8 positions match TRBD2. This CDR3 region has 15 residues. CDR1 is DFQATT, CDR2 SNEGSKA, per germline (reference sequence). The V and J ends lost 3 bases and 0 bases, in that order; junction bases with no gene match: 5. This CDR3 is CSASERGKSTDTQYF. In nucleotides, the CDR3 is TGCAGTGCTAGTGAGCGGGGGAAGAGCACAGATACGCAGTATTTT.

This clone has a single count. The chain joins TRBV5-6 to TRBJ2-5; 7 nucleotides agree with TRBD1. Unmatched junction bases numbered 1, after V lost 0 bases and J lost 5 bases. The CDR3 has 13 residues. Germline V gene sequence: CDR1 SGHDT, CDR2 YYEEEE. The CDR3, as DNA: TGTGCCAGCAGCTTGGCGACAGGGGAGACCCAGTACTTC. Its protein product is CASSLATGETQYF.